Shown below are 3 T cell receptor beta chains from a single sample sequenced in a study of memory CD4+ T cells and cytomegalovirus serostatus. This table comes from immunoSEQ multiplex PCR, and its TCRdb copy is limited to in-frame clones, with some not included. This sample yields fewer than 75,000 clones, of which over 75% are seen a single time; more than 0.75% belongs to the top ten. The sort gate was single viable CD3+CD4+CD8-CD45RO+ cells for memory CD4+ T cells. Material for sequencing was memory CD4+ T cells from blood. The receptors were gathered from an adult in good health and CMV-seronegative.

The rearrangement joins TRBV19 to TRBJ2-5; D is perhaps TRBD1 or TRBD2 (5 bases each). V was pared by 2 bases and J by 2 bases, with 15 bases between. The germline CDR1 and CDR2 sequences are LNHDA and SQIVND (reference sequence). The CDR3 is 16 residues long. CDR3 in amino acids: CASSIRGRSRQETQYF. The DNA for the CDR3 is TGTGCCAGTAGTATACGGGGCAGGTCGAGACAAGAGACCCAGTACTTC.

The chain recombines TRBV6-1 with TRBJ1-5, with D maybe TRBD1 (6 bases). The CDR3 sequence is 15 residues long. The V and J ends lost 3 bases and 1 base respectively, with 10 bases between them. Germline V lookup: CDR1 MNHNS, CDR2 SASEGT. The CDR3 DNA follows: TGTGCCAGCAGTGACACAGGGTTAAGCAATCAGCCCCAGCATTTT. This sequence encodes CASSDTGLSNQPQHF.

The chain carries TRBV18 and TRBJ1-2; TRBD1 might be the D (6 bases). CDR3 size: 15 residues. Trimming stripped 3 bases from V and 7 bases from J, with 18 bases between. CDR1 is KGHSH, CDR2 LQKENI, per germline. In nucleotides, the CDR3 is TGTGCCAGCTCACCTCCTACAGGGATAGTTTTTGGCTACACCTTC. Protein: CASSPPTGIVFGYTF.